This entry is about one T cell receptor (beta chain). Its antigen remains unidentified. Each CDR3 protein is one row after TCRdb ran MiXCR on the reads. This sample carries 55,000 to 65,000 distinct CDR3 sequences, roughly 60% of them seen once, and the ten largest clones take 1.5% to 2%. This entry is derived from a study of type 1 regulatory T cells. Study summary: T-allo10 is an in vitro-generated, Tr1-enriched CD4 T cell product specific for alloantigen.

This CDR3 region has 15 residues. Per the germline V gene, CDR1 is WSHSY and CDR2 is SAAADI. Losses at the gene ends were 7 bases for V and 4 bases for J; bases not matched to a gene: 6. This receptor was obtained from a human donor in good health. The chain recombines TRBV10-2 with TRBJ2-2; 10 bases match TRBD1. The sequenced sample consisted of cultured non-Tr1 T cells, either the whole culture or a sorted T cell fraction (not recorded which). Written as DNA, the CDR3 is TGCGCCAGCACCGGACAGGGGGTCCTCACCGGGGAGCTGTTTTTT. Translating it yields CASTGQGVLTGELFF.